What follows are 27 T cell receptor beta chains derived from one specimen sequenced in a study of CD4 T cells in relation to SARS-CoV-2 and coronaviruses. Before the COVID-19 pandemic, during about 2010-2019, CD4+ T cells were taken from unexposed donors. The cells were cultured for roughly 11 days before CD4+ T cells were isolated. Their antigens are not known. Repertoires were generated with immunoSEQ multiplex PCR, while TCRdb's copy carries only in-frame clones and drops some. The sample carries over 20,000 clones, roughly 71% recorded once. The sequencing input was CD4+ T cells from PBMCs, cultured in vitro. All receptors come from a human donor in good health.

This chain connects TRBV11-2 to TRBJ2-3; TRBD2 matches at 10 bases. This CDR3 region has 16 residues. V dropped 3 bases and J dropped 3; count of bases not matched to a gene: 6. The V gene's germline CDR1 is SGHAT and CDR2 FQNNGV. Here the CDR3 DNA reads TGTGCCAGCAGCTTGAGCCTAGCGGGAGTAACAGATACGCAGTATTTT. Translating it yields CASSLSLAGVTDTQYF.

With respect to this clone: Other DNA sequences in this specimen translate into the identical CDR3. The rearrangement uses TRBV29-1 and TRBJ2-3; the match to TRBD1 covers 12 bases. V gave up 6 bases and J gave up 6 bases; unmatched junction bases: 10. From germline, CDR1 is SQVTM and CDR2 ANQGSEA. The CDR3 contains 15 residues. In DNA form, the CDR3 reads TGCAGCGTGGGTGGGGACAGGGGGCACTCTGATACGCAGTATTTT. Protein: CSVGGDRGHSDTQYF.

V and J are TRBV5-1 and TRBJ2-2; TRBD2 aligns across 9 bases. The CDR3 length is 14 residues. The germline CDR1 and CDR2 sequences are SGHRS and YFSETQ. J was trimmed by 6 bases and V by 6 bases; bases with no gene match: 6. The DNA of the CDR3 is TGCGCCAGCACCCAACTAGCGGGCGCCGGGGAGCTGTTTTTT. It encodes CASTQLAGAGELFF.

V and J are TRBV3-1 (or the pseudogene TRBV3-2) and TRBJ1-3; D unresolved. Per the germline V gene, CDR1 is LGHDT and CDR2 is YNNKEL (reference sequence). The CDR3 runs 14 residues. V shed 5 bases and J shed 1 base, with 9 bases lying between them. This chain's CDR3 is CASSSRDSGNTIYF. The DNA for the CDR3 is TGTGCCAGCAGCTCGAGGGATTCTGGAAACACCATATATTTT.

The gene calls are TRBV28 and TRBJ2-2; 11 nucleotides align to TRBD2. V trimming: 6 bases; J trimming: 7 bases; junction bases outside the gene matches: 1. This CDR3 region has 13 residues. Germline values: CDR1 MDHEN, CDR2 SYDVKM. As DNA, the CDR3 is TGTGCCAGCAGGACTAGCGGGATCGGGGAGCTGTTTTTT. Translation gives CASRTSGIGELFF. The whole variable domain, filled in from reference TRBV28 and TRBJ2-2, reads DVKVTQSSRYLVKRTGEKVFLECVQDMDHENMFWYRQDPGLGLRLIYFSYDVKMKEKGDIPEGYSVSREKKERFSLILESASTNQTSMYLCASRTSGIGELFFGEGSRLTVL.

J is TRBJ2-7 and V is TRBV27, with D perhaps TRBD2 (6 bases). V dropped 0 bases and J dropped 6 bases, with 15 bases sitting between them. Germline V gene sequence: CDR1 MNHEY, CDR2 SMNVEV (reference sequence). The CDR3 spans 15 residues. The CDR3: CASSLSVSGPGEQYF. CDR3 sequence (DNA): TGTGCCAGCAGTTTATCTGTCAGCGGGCCCGGCGAGCAGTACTTC.

V and J are TRBV18 and TRBJ1-4; no firm D call. The CDR3 has 14 amino acids. Germline V CDR1 and CDR2: KGHSH, LQKENI. Trimming pared 3 bases from V and 7 bases from J, leaving 12 bases between. CDR3 coding DNA: TGTGCCAGCTCACCGCCTTCTTCGGGTGAAAAACTGTTTTTT. This translates into CASSPPSSGEKLFF.

The chain has TRBV6-2 or TRBV6-3 and TRBJ2-6; the match to TRBD1 covers 9 bases. Germline V gene data show CDR1 as MNHEY and CDR2 as SVGEGT. The J segment lost 0 bases and the V segment lost 4 bases, leaving 10 bases of the junction unmatched. The length of the CDR3 is 19 residues. The CDR3: CASSSYLTGGSSGANVLTF. The CDR3 nucleotides read TGTGCCAGCAGTTCATACTTGACAGGGGGGAGCTCTGGGGCCAACGTCCTGACTTTC.

The chain carries TRBV10-3 and TRBJ1-6; D unresolved. Deletions cut 0 bases from V and 11 bases from J, with 5 bases between. Germline V gene data show CDR1 as ENHRY and CDR2 as SYGVKD. This CDR3 contains 12 residues. In DNA form, the CDR3 reads TGTGCCATCAGTGAGTCCCCCCCACCCCTCCACTTT. It is translated as CAISESPPPLHF.

V is TRBV7-9 and J is TRBJ2-3; the D gene could be TRBD1 or TRBD2 (6 bases each). Deletions cut 11 bases from V and 3 bases from J, with 15 bases between. Looked up from germline, CDR1 is SEHNR and CDR2 is FQNEAQ (reference sequence). The CDR3 loop spans 13 amino acids. CDR3 protein: CAGGPVLTDTQYF. In DNA form, the CDR3 reads TGTGCCGGGGGGCCGGTCCTTACAGATACGCAGTATTTT.

This clone occurred a few times. The chain is built from TRBV6-2 or TRBV6-3 and TRBJ2-2; D remains ambiguous. The CDR3 runs 16 residues. Per germline, CDR1 MNHEY and CDR2 SVGEGT. The germline V and J ends were trimmed by 0 bases and 0 bases, with 8 bases remaining between them. CDR3 bases: TGTGCCAGCAGTTACTCAGGATACACGAACACCGGGGAGCTGTTTTTT. As protein: CASSYSGYTNTGELFF.

The V and J genes are TRBV4-3 and TRBJ2-1, with D unclear. The CDR3 consists of 17 residues. Trimming stripped 0 bases from V and 0 bases from J, with 12 bases between. Looked up from germline, CDR1 is LGHNA and CDR2 is YSLEER. The CDR3 nucleotides read TGCGCCAGCAGCCAAGAGGCCAAGGCGGACTCCTACAATGAGCAGTTCTTC. This encodes CASSQEAKADSYNEQFF.

The chain couples TRBV10-1 to TRBJ1-1; the D gene is possibly TRBD1 (5 bases). CDR3 length: 14 residues. Germline V lookup: CDR1 WNHNN, CDR2 SYGVQD (reference sequence). Deletions cut 4 bases from V and 6 bases from J, with 15 bases between. The CDR3 region is CASSGNQRGAEAFF. The CDR3 bases are TGCGCCAGCAGTGGAAATCAAAGGGGCGCTGAAGCTTTCTTT.

The V call is TRBV6-2 or TRBV6-3, the J call TRBJ1-2; D unresolved. Per the germline V gene, CDR1 is MNHEY and CDR2 is SVGEGT. The CDR3 length is 13 residues. V was clipped by 5 bases and J by 5 bases, with 12 bases between them. CDR3 amino acids: CASSTPPKYGYTF. In DNA, the CDR3 is TGTGCCAGCAGTACCCCCCCGAAGTATGGCTACACCTTC.

The rearrangement links TRBV5-1 to TRBJ2-7; weak D call: TRBD1 (6 bases). The CDR3 has 12 amino acids. With 2 bases removed from V and 4 bases from J, the gap between germline ends came to 7 bases. Germline CDR1 is SGHRS and CDR2 is YFSETQ. The CDR3 sequence is CASSLQGYEQYF. The CDR3 DNA reads TGCGCCAGCAGCTTACAGGGTTACGAGCAGTACTTC. Looking up the rest from reference TRBV5-1 and TRBJ2-7 gives the full variable domain: KAGVTQTPRYLIKTRGQQVTLSCSPISGHRSVSWYQQTPGQGLQFLFEYFSETQRNKGNFPGRFSGRQFSNSRSEMNVSTLELGDSALYLCASSLQGYEQYFGPGTRLTVT.

The V call is TRBV11-2, the J call TRBJ1-1; 8 positions agree with TRBD1. The V gene's germline CDR1 is SGHAT and CDR2 FQNNGV. There are 13 residues in the CDR3. After removal of 5 bases from V and 4 bases from J, the junction contained 3 bases not matched to a gene. The CDR3 coding sequence is TGTGCCAGCAGCCCGACAGGGGTCACTGAAGCTTTCTTT. It encodes CASSPTGVTEAFF.

This clone is labeled medium-sized. J is TRBJ2-1 and V is TRBV4-2, with TRBD2 identical over 7 bases. Unmatched junction bases numbered 0, after V lost 0 bases and J lost 1 base. This CDR3 comprises 15 residues. Germline loops: CDR1 LGHNA, CDR2 YNFKEQ. This CDR3 reads CASSQELASYNEQFF. As DNA, the CDR3 is TGTGCCAGCAGCCAAGAACTAGCGTCCTACAATGAGCAGTTCTTC.

The chain recombines TRBV4-2 with TRBJ1-4; D possibly corresponds to TRBD1 (6 bases). Trimming left V 1 base short and J 7 bases short, with 16 bases between. Germline loops: CDR1 LGHNA, CDR2 YNFKEQ. CDR3 size: 16 residues. This chain's CDR3 is CASSQATGPVGEKLFF. The CDR3, as DNA: TGTGCCAGCAGCCAAGCGACAGGACCTGTGGGTGAAAAACTGTTTTTT.

The CDR3 here is CASSHGAAGNTIYF. In nucleotides, the CDR3 is TGTGCCAGCTCACACGGGGCGGCTGGAAACACCATATATTTT. The V and J genes are TRBV18 and TRBJ1-3, with TRBD1 as a possible D gene (5 bases). This CDR3 spans 14 amino acids. Trimming stripped 4 bases from V and 2 bases from J, with 9 bases between. CDR1 is KGHSH and CDR2 is LQKENI in the germline V gene.

The chain combines TRBV19 with TRBJ2-2; no clear D. Trimming removed 5 bases from V and 0 bases from J, with 7 bases in between. The CDR3 extends over 14 amino acids. Per the germline V gene, CDR1 is LNHDA and CDR2 is SQIVND (reference sequence). CDR3 DNA sequence: TGTGCCAGTAGTCCCAGTCCGAACACCGGGGAGCTGTTTTTT. This sequence encodes CASSPSPNTGELFF.

This chain uses TRBV7-9 with TRBJ2-5; D is unclear. Trimming pared 3 bases from V and 2 bases from J, leaving 10 bases between. Germline CDR1 and CDR2: SEHNR and FQNEAQ (reference sequence). The CDR3 has 14 residues. The chain's CDR3 is CASSFPTLQETQYF. The CDR3 DNA reads as TGTGCCAGCAGCTTCCCGACTCTACAAGAGACCCAGTACTTC.

The chain recombines TRBV29-1 with TRBJ1-1, with 10 bases that match TRBD1. J gave up 3 bases and V 7 bases, and 2 bases lay outside the gene matches. The CDR3 has 12 residues. Per the germline V gene, CDR1 is SQVTM and CDR2 is ANQGSEA. CDR3 protein: CSAGQGDTEAFF. The CDR3 coding sequence is TGCAGCGCCGGACAGGGGGACACTGAAGCTTTCTTT.

The V call is TRBV5-1, the J call TRBJ1-1, with D hard to call. Trimming left V 0 bases short and J 1 base short, with 7 bases between. The CDR3 has 14 amino acids. CDR1 is SGHRS and CDR2 is YFSETQ in the germline V gene. The CDR3 here is CASSLEARNTEAFF. CDR3 coding DNA: TGCGCCAGCAGCTTGGAGGCTAGGAACACTGAAGCTTTCTTT.

The V and J genes are TRBV5-1 and TRBJ2-5; 12 nucleotides align to TRBD1. CDR1 and CDR2 from the germline V gene are SGHRS and YFSETQ. The CDR3 sequence is 17 residues long. J was trimmed by 1 base and V by 4 bases; bases with no gene match: 8. In DNA form, the CDR3 reads TGCGCCAGCAGCAGCGGGACAGGGGGCGCCCTCCAAGAGACCCAGTACTTC. Amino acid sequence: CASSSGTGGALQETQYF.

The CDR3 loop reads CASSWGSDTGELFF. For the CDR3, the DNA is TGTGCCAGCAGCTGGGGGTCTGACACCGGGGAGCTGTTTTTT. The rearrangement links TRBV5-5 to TRBJ2-2; D is possibly TRBD1 or TRBD2 (5 bases each). Germline loops: CDR1 SGHKS, CDR2 YYEKEE (reference sequence). Trimming took 3 bases from V and 3 from J, leaving 9 bases between them. The CDR3 is made up of 14 amino acids.

This chain joins TRBV6-5 and TRBJ2-5; 7 bases match TRBD1. J gave up 5 bases and V 2 bases, and 8 bases lay outside the gene matches. Germline assignment: CDR1 MNHEY and CDR2 SVGAGI. This CDR3 comprises 15 residues. The CDR3 reads CASSYEGTEWETQYF. CDR3 DNA: TGTGCCAGCAGTTACGAGGGGACAGAGTGGGAGACCCAGTACTTC.

This clone was counted a few times. This chain joins TRBV11-3 and TRBJ2-5, with no clear D. Deletions cut 0 bases from V and 4 bases from J, with 6 bases between. CDR3 size: 13 residues. Germline V gives CDR1 SGHNT, CDR2 YENEEA. The CDR3: CASSLDGRETQYF. CDR3 sequence (DNA): TGTGCCAGCAGCTTAGATGGCAGAGAGACCCAGTACTTC.